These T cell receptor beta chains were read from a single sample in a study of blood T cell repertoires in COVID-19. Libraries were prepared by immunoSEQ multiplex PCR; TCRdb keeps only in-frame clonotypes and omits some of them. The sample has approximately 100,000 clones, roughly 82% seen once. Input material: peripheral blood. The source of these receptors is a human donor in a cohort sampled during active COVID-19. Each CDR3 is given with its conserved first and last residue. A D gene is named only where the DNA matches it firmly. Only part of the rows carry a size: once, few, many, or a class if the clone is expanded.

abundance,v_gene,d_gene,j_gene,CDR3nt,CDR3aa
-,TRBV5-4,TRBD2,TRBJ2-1,TGTGCCAGCAGTACGGGACTAGCGGGAGGCAATGAGCAGTTCTTC,CASSTGLAGGNEQFF
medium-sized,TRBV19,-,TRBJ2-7,TGTGCCAGTAGTACCACCTACGAGCAGTACTTC,CASSTTYEQYF
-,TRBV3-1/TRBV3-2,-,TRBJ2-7,TGTGCCAGCAGCCAGGGGACAAGGTACGAGCAGTACTTC,CASSQGTRYEQYF
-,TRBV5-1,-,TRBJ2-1,TGCGCCAGCAGCCCCACCTACAATGAGCAGTTCTTC,CASSPTYNEQFF
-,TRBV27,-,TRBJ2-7,TGTGCCAGCAGGCGAGGACGGACACTATACTACGAGCAGTACTTC,CASRRGRTLYYEQYF
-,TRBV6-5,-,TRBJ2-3,TGTGCCAGCAGCGAGCGGCCGGGCACAGATACGCAGTATTTT,CASSERPGTDTQYF
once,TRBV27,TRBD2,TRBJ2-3,TGTGCCAGCACCTTAGCGGGAGGGCCCACAGATACGCAGTATTTT,CASTLAGGPTDTQYF
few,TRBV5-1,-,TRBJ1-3,TGCGCCAGCAGTGGACCGGGGGGTAACACCATATATTTT,CASSGPGGNTIYF
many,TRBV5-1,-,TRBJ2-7,TGCGCCAGCAGCTTGTCAGGGGCGATTTACGAGCAGTACTTC,CASSLSGAIYEQYF
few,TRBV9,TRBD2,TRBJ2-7,TGTGCCAGCAGTTCGGGAGGCGAGCAGTACTTC,CASSSGGEQYF
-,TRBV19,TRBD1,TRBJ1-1,TGTGCCACCAGGACAGGCCTCAAGAACACTGAAGCTTTCTTT,CATRTGLKNTEAFF
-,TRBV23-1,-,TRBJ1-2,TGCGCCAGCGGCTTAACTAACTATGGCTACACCTTC,CASGLTNYGYTF
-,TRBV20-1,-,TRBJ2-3,TGCAGTGCTCGAGGGAGGGATACGCAGTATTTT,CSARGRDTQYF
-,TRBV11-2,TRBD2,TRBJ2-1,TGTGCCAGCAGCTCTCTAGCGGGAAATGAGCAGTTCTTC,CASSSLAGNEQFF
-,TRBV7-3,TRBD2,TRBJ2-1,TGTGCCAGCAGCCTCGGACTAGCGGGAGATAATGAGCAGTTCTTC,CASSLGLAGDNEQFF
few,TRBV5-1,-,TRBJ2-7,TGCGCCAGCAGCCCTGGGGACACAGACTACGAGCAGTACTTC,CASSPGDTDYEQYF
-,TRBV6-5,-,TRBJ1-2,TGTGCCAGCGGGGGGGTCGCCTATGGCTACACCTTC,CASGGVAYGYTF
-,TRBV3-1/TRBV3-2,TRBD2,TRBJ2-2,TGTGCCAGCAGCCAAGGACTAGCGGGAGCTACCGGGGAGCTGTTTTTT,CASSQGLAGATGELFF
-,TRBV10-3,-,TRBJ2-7,TGTGCCATCAGTGACAAAAACTACGAGCAGTACTTC,CAISDKNYEQYF
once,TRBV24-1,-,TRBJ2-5,TGTGCCACCAGTGATTTCAAAGAGCAAGAGACCCAGTACTTC,CATSDFKEQETQYF
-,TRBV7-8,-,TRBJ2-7,TGTGCCAGCAGCTTGGGCAGACAATACGAGCAGTACTTC,CASSLGRQYEQYF
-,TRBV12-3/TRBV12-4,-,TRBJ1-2,TGTGCCAGCAGTACCGACAGCGCCTATGGCTACACCTTC,CASSTDSAYGYTF
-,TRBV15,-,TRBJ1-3,TGTGCCACCAGCAGACCATTAGAGGCTGGAAACACCATATATTTT,CATSRPLEAGNTIYF
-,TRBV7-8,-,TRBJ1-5,TGTGCCAGCAGGGGGGGATTGGGGTATAGCAATCAGCCCCAGCATTTT,CASRGGLGYSNQPQHF
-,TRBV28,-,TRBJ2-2,TGTGCCAGCAGTTTGGGAGGAACGAACACCGGGGAGCTGTTTTTT,CASSLGGTNTGELFF
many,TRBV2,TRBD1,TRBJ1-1,TGTGCCAGCAGTGCCCTCCAGCTGACAGGGGTGGGGACTGAAGCTTTCTTT,CASSALQLTGVGTEAFF
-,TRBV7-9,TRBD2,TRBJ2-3,TGTGCCAGCAGCTTAGGAGGGACTAGCGGCAAACGGGATACGCAGTATTTT,CASSLGGTSGKRDTQYF
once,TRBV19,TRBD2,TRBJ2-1,TGTGCCAGTAGTATCCCAGCGGGGGGACACAATGAGCAGTTCTTC,CASSIPAGGHNEQFF
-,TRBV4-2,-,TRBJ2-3,TGTGCCAGCAGCCCCGGGCTAGCGAGCACAGATACGCAGTATTTT,CASSPGLASTDTQYF
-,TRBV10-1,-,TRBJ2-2,TGCGCCAGCAGTGAGTCGGTGGGGACTAACACCGGGGAGCTGTTTTTT,CASSESVGTNTGELFF
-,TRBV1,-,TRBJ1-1,TGCACCAGCAGCCACGGGGGAACCAACACTGAAGCTTTCTTT,CTSSHGGTNTEAFF
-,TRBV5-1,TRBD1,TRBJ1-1,TGCGCCAGCAGTCCTCAGGGGGGTACTGAAGCTTTCTTT,CASSPQGGTEAFF
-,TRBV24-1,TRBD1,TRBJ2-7,TGTGCCACCAGTGATGGACAGGGAGACCGTTACGAGCAGTACTTC,CATSDGQGDRYEQYF
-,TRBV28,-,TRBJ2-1,TGTGCCAGCAGTCAGCAGCCCGGGGAACGGTTCTTC,CASSQQPGERFF
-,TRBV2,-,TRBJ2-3,TGTGCCAGCAGGACTACAAGCACAGATACGCAGTATTTT,CASRTTSTDTQYF
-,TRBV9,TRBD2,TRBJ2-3,TGTGCCAGCAGCGTAGGGCCGGGGGGGAGCACAGATACGCAGTATTTT,CASSVGPGGSTDTQYF
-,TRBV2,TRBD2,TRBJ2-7,TGTGCCAGCAAGTCGTTTAGCGGGAGGGACTACGAGCAGTACTTC,CASKSFSGRDYEQYF